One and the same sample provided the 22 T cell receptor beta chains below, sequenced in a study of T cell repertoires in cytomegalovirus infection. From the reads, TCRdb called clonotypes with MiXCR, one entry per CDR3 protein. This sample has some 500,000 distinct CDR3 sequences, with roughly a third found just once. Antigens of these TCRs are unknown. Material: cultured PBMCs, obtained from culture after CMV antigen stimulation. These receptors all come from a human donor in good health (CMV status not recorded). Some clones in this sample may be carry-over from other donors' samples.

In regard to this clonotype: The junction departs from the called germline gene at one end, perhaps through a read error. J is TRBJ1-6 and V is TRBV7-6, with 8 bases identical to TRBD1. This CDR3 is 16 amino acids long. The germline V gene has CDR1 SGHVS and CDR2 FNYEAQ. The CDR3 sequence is CASSSNRDRHNTPLHF. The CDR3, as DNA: TGTGCCAGCAGCAGTAACCGGGACAGGCATAATACACCCCTCCACTTT. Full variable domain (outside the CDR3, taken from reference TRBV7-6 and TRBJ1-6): GAGVSQSPRYKVTKRGQDVALRCDPISGHVSLYWYRQALGQGPEFLTYFNYEAQQDKSGLPNDRFSAERPEGSISTLTIQRTEQRDSAMYRCASSSNRDRHNTPLHFGNGTRLTVT.

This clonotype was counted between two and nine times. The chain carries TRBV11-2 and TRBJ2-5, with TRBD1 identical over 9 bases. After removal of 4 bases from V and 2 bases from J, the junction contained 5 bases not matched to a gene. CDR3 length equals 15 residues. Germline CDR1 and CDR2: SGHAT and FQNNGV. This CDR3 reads CASSSGTGLQETQYF. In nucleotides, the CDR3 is TGTGCCAGCAGCTCAGGGACAGGGCTTCAAGAGACCCAGTACTTC.

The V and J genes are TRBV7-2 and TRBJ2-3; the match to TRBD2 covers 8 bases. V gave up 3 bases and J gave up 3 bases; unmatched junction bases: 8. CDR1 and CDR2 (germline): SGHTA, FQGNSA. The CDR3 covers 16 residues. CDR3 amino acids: CASSFPQRERTDTQYF. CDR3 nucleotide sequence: TGTGCCAGCAGCTTCCCCCAGCGGGAGAGGACAGATACGCAGTATTTT.

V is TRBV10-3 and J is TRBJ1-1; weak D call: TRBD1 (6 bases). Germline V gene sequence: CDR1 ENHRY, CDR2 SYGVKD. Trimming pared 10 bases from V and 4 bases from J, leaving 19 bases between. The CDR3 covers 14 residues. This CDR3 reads CATHYQGIGTEAFF. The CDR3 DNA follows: TGTGCCACCCACTATCAGGGGATAGGCACTGAAGCTTTCTTT.

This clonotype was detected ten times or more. The CDR3 nucleotides read TGTGCCAGCAGCTTAGGACAGGCGAACACCGGGGAGCTGTTTTTT. Its translation is CASSLGQANTGELFF. The V gene is TRBV7-2, the J gene TRBJ2-2; tentative D call: TRBD1 (6 bases). Deletions cut 1 base from V and 0 bases from J, with 6 bases between. This CDR3 contains 15 residues. Germline V gives CDR1 SGHTA, CDR2 FQGNSA. The variable domain in full, with the rest retrieved from reference TRBV7-2 and TRBJ2-2, is GAGVSQSPSNKVTEKGKDVELRCDPISGHTALYWYRQSLGQGLEFLIYFQGNSAPDKSGLPSDRFSAERTGGSVSTLTIQRTQQEDSAVYLCASSLGQANTGELFFGEGSRLTVL.

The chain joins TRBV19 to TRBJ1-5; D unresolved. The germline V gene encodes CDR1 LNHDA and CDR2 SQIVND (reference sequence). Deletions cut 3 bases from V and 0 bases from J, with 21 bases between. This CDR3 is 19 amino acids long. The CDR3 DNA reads TGTGCCAGTAGTATCGTAGGTGGCCGTTTCACCCATAGCAATCAGCCCCAGCATTTT. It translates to CASSIVGGRFTHSNQPQHF. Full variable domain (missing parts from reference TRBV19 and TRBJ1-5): DGGITQSPKYLFRKEGQNVTLSCEQNLNHDAMYWYRQDPGQGLRLIYYSQIVNDFQKGDIAEGYSVSREKKESFPLTVTSAQKNPTAFYLCASSIVGGRFTHSNQPQHFGDGTRLSIL.

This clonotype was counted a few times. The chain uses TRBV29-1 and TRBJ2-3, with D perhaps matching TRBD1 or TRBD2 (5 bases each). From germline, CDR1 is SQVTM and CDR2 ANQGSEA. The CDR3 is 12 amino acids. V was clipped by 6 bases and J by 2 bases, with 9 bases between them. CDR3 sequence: CSVGEHTDTQYF. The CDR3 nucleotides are TGCAGCGTGGGGGAACACACAGATACGCAGTATTTT.

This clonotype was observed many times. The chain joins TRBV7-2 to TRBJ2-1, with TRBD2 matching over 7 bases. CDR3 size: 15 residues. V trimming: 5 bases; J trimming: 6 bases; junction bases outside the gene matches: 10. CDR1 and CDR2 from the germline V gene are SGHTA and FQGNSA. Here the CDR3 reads CASSRVKGGPNEQFF. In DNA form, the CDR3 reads TGTGCCAGCAGCCGCGTTAAGGGAGGGCCCAATGAGCAGTTCTTC.

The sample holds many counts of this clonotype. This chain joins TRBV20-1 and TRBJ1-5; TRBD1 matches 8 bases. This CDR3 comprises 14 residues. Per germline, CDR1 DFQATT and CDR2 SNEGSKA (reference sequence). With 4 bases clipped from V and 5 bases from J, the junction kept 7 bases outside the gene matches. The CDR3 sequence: CSANRQGADQPQHF. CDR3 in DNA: TGCAGTGCTAATCGTCAGGGGGCAGATCAGCCCCAGCATTTT.

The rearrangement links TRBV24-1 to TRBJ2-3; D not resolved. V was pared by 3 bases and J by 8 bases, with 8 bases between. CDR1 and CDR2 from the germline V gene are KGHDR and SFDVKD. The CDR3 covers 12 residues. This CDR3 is CATSDERVTQYF. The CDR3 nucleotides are TGTGCCACCAGTGATGAAAGAGTTACGCAGTATTTT.

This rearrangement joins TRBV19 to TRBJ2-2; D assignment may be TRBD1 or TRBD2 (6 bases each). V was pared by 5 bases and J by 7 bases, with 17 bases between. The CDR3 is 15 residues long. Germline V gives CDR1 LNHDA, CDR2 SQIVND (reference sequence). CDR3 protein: CASSWTQGRLGELFF. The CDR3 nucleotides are TGTGCCAGTAGTTGGACGCAGGGGAGGCTCGGGGAGCTGTTTTTT.

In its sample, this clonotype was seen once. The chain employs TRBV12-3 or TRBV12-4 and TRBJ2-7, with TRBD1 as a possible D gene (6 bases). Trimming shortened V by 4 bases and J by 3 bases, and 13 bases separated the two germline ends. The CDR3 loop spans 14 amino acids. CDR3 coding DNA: TGTGCCAGCAGTTATGACAGGTCAAGCTACGAGCAGTACTTC. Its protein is CASSYDRSSYEQYF.

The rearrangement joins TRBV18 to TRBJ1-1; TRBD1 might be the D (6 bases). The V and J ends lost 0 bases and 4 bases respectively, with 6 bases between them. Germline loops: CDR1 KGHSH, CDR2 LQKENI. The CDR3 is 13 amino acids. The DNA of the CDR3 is TGTGCCAGCTCACCACCCAGGGGCACTGAAGCTTTCTTT. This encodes CASSPPRGTEAFF.

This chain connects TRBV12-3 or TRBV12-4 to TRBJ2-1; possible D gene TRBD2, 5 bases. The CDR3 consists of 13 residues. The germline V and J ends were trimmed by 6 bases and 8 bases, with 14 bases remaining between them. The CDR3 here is CASRNRDGDEQFF. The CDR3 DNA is TGTGCCAGCAGAAATCGGGATGGAGATGAGCAGTTCTTC.

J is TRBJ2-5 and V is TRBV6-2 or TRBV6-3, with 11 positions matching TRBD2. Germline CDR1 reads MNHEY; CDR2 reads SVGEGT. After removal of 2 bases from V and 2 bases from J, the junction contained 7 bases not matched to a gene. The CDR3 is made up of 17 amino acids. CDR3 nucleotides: TGTGCCAGCAGTTACGATGTAGCGGGAGGGCTGCAAGAGACCCAGTACTTC. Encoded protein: CASSYDVAGGLQETQYF.

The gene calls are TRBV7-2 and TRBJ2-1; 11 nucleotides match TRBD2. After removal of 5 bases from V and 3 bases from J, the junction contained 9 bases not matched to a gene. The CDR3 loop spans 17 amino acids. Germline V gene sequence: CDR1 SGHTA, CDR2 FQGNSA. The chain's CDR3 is CASSQLAGALGYNEQFF. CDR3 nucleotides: TGTGCCAGCAGCCAACTAGCGGGAGCTCTTGGCTACAATGAGCAGTTCTTC. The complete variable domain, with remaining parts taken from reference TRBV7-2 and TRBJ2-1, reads GAGVSQSPSNKVTEKGKDVELRCDPISGHTALYWYRQSLGQGLEFLIYFQGNSAPDKSGLPSDRFSAERTGGSVSTLTIQRTQQEDSAVYLCASSQLAGALGYNEQFFGPGTRLTVL.

The CDR3 is CASSLARVDDEQFF. Here the CDR3 DNA reads TGTGCCAGCAGCTTGGCTCGGGTTGACGATGAGCAGTTCTTC. The J gene is TRBJ2-1, the V gene TRBV7-9; the D is unclear. The CDR3 has 14 amino acids. Trimming left V 3 bases short and J 8 bases short, with 14 bases between. Germline values: CDR1 SEHNR, CDR2 FQNEAQ (reference sequence).

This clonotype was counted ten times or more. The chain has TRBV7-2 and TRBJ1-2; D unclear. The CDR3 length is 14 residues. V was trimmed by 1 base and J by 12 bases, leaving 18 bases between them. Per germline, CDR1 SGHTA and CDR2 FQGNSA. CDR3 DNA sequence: TGTGCCAGCAGCTTAGGGCCCGGGTCCAGGACGGACACCTTC. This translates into CASSLGPGSRTDTF.

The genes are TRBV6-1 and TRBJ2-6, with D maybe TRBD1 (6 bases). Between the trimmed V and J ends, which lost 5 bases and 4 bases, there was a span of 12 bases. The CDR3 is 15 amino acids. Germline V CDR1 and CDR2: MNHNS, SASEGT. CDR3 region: CASSQQGSGANVLTF. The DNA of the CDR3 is TGTGCCAGCAGTCAACAGGGATCCGGGGCCAACGTCCTGACTTTC.

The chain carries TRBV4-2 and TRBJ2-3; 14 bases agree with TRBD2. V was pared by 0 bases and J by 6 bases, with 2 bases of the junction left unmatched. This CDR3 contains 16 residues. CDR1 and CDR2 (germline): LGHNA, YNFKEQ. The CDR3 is CASSQETSGRADTQYF. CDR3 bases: TGTGCCAGCAGCCAAGAGACTAGCGGGAGGGCGGATACGCAGTATTTT.

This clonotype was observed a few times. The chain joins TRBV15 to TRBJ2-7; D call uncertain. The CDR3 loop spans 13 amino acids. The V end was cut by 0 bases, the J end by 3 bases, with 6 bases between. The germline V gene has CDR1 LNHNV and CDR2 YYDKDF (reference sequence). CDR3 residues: CATSRDRDYEQYF. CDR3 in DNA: TGTGCCACCAGCAGAGATCGCGACTACGAGCAGTACTTC.

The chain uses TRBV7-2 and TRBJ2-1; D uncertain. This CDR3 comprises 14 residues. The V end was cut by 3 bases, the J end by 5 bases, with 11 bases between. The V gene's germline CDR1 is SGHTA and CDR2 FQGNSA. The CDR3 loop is CASSFGGRNNEQFF. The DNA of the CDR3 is TGTGCCAGCAGCTTTGGTGGCAGAAACAATGAGCAGTTCTTC.